The 30 T cell receptor beta chains below come from one sample, sequenced in a study of blood T cells in healthy people across ages. With a J-beta primer mix and a sample-barcoded 5' primer, a second PCR ran roughly 6 to 11 cycles. MiXCR was run by TCRdb on the 5' RACE reads, yielding one entry per CDR3 protein. In the table there are 1.5 million to 2 million distinct CDR3 sequences, about 28% of which are singletons. Sequenced sample: blood. The receptors stem from a woman aged 25 to 45 in good health.

Regarding this clonotype: Being one base from a much bigger clone, this may be a read error. The chain carries TRBV10-3 and TRBJ1-2; a weak D match, TRBD1 (5 bases). The CDR3 totals 12 residues. Deletions cut 10 bases from V and 4 bases from J, with 13 bases between. Germline V gives CDR1 ENHRY, CDR2 SYGVKD. CDR3 in amino acids: CASRAASYGYTF. CDR3 DNA: TGTGCCAGCAGGGCCGCATCCTATGGCTACACCTTC.

This sequence joins TRBV20-1 and TRBJ1-2; the D gene is possibly TRBD1 (5 bases). Per the germline V gene, CDR1 is DFQATT and CDR2 is SNEGSKA (reference sequence). The V gene lost 0 bases and the J gene lost 5 bases, with 16 bases spanning the gap. The CDR3 runs to 15 residues. The CDR3 DNA reads as TGCAGTGCTAGAGACCGGGGGAGGGGAGCATATGGCTACACCTTC. Its protein product is CSARDRGRGAYGYTF.

The rearrangement joins TRBV7-9 to TRBJ2-5; no clear D. The CDR3 has 14 residues. Deletions cut 5 bases from V and 5 bases from J, with 15 bases between. CDR1 and CDR2 from the germline V gene are SEHNR and FQNEAQ (reference sequence). The CDR3 region is CASSAIGQKETQYF. The CDR3 nucleotides are TGTGCCAGCAGCGCCATCGGGCAGAAGGAGACCCAGTACTTC. Drawing the rest from reference TRBV7-9 and TRBJ2-5, the complete variable domain is DTGVSQNPRHKITKRGQNVTFRCDPISEHNRLYWYRQTLGQGPEFLTYFQNEAQLEKSRLLSDRFSAERPKGSFSTLEIQRTEQGDSAMYLCASSAIGQKETQYFGPGTRLLVL.

This clonotype was detected only a few times. The chain joins TRBV9 to TRBJ2-3; tentative D call: TRBD1 (5 bases). The CDR3 is 13 residues long. Trimming shortened V by 7 bases and J by 0 bases, and 9 bases separated the two germline ends. The germline CDR1 and CDR2 sequences are SGDLS and YYNGEE. CDR3 nucleotides: TGTGCCAGCGGGGCCATTAGCACAGATACGCAGTATTTT. This translates into CASGAISTDTQYF.

The chain joins TRBV3-1 to TRBJ1-4; D call uncertain. V was trimmed by 4 bases and J by 8 bases, leaving 11 bases between them. This CDR3 comprises 13 residues. The germline gives CDR1 LGHDT, CDR2 YNNKEL (reference sequence). Here the CDR3 reads CASSLGRREKLFF. In DNA form, the CDR3 reads TGTGCCAGCAGCCTTGGGAGGCGGGAAAAACTGTTTTTT.

This clonotype was recorded many times. Here the CDR3 DNA reads TGTGCCAGCAGCTTTGAAGGGGTGGTGGAGACCCAGTACTTC. Translation: CASSFEGVVETQYF. The chain has TRBV7-2 and TRBJ2-5; D might be TRBD1 (5 bases). Germline CDR1 SGHTA, CDR2 FQGNSA. Trimming removed 3 bases from V and 5 bases from J, with 13 bases in between. The CDR3 runs 14 residues.

Worth noting for this clonotype: Compared with germline, one end of the junction differs, possibly owing to a read error. The CDR3 here is CASILGQEPETQYF. CDR3 nucleotides: TGCGCCAGCATCTTGGGTCAGGAGCCAGAGACCCAGTACTTC. The V gene is TRBV5-1, the J gene TRBJ2-5; no clear D gene. Germline CDR1 and CDR2: SGHRS and YFSETQ. CDR3 length: 14 amino acids.

Details on this clonotype: A much bigger clone sits one base away, suggesting this may be a read error. V usage is TRBV20-1 and J usage is TRBJ2-1; a possible D gene is TRBD2 (5 bases). The CDR3 totals 16 residues. Germline CDR1 and CDR2: DFQATT and SNEGSKA (reference sequence). The V end was cut by 8 bases, the J end by 5 bases, with 25 bases between. The CDR3 region is CSTLEYLRDLDNEQFF. CDR3 DNA sequence: TGCAGTACGCTAGAGTACCTACGGGATTTAGACAATGAGCAGTTCTTC.

The chain links TRBV5-6 to TRBJ1-2, with 8 bases fitting TRBD1. The CDR3 consists of 15 residues. V shed 4 bases, J shed 5 bases, and the junction held 10 bases outside the gene matches. Germline V gene data show CDR1 as SGHDT and CDR2 as YYEEEE. The DNA for the CDR3 is TGTGCCAGCAGCGGGCCGGGACAGGTCGGGTATGGCTACACCTTC. Encoded protein: CASSGPGQVGYGYTF.

For this clonotype: This may come from a read error, since a much larger clone is one base off. This is likely a read error, given that the CDR3 carries no conserved phenylalanine or tryptophan at its end. V is TRBV20-1 and J is TRBJ2-3, with TRBD2 as a possible D gene (5 bases). CDR3 length equals 10 residues. CDR1 DFQATT and CDR2 SNEGSKA come from the germline V gene (reference sequence). V lost 6 bases and J lost 9, with 10 bases in between. The chain's CDR3 is CSATEGTQYC. CDR3 nucleotides: TGCAGTGCCACAGAGGGCACGCAGTATTGT.

V gene TRBV13 combines with J gene TRBJ1-2, with TRBD1 matching over 8 bases. CDR3 size: 15 residues. The germline gives CDR1 PRHDT, CDR2 FYEKMQ (reference sequence). V lost 5 bases to trimming and J lost 6 bases; unmatched junction nucleotides: 11. As DNA, the CDR3 is TGTGCCAGCAGCCCGAGGACAGGGACCAGGCATGGCTACACCTTC. Protein product: CASSPRTGTRHGYTF.

The chain employs TRBV6-2 or TRBV6-3 and TRBJ2-3, with a tentative D call TRBD1 (5 bases). Between the trimmed V and J ends, which lost 2 bases and 2 bases, there was a span of 11 bases. Germline V gives CDR1 MNHEY, CDR2 SVGEGT. The CDR3 is 15 amino acids. The CDR3 reads CASSYQGWNTDTQYF. In DNA, the CDR3 is TGTGCCAGCAGTTACCAGGGATGGAACACAGATACGCAGTATTTT.

This clonotype was detected only a few times. At one end the junction does not follow the germline gene, possibly because of a read error. This chain links TRBV20-1 with TRBJ1-4; possibly TRBD1 for D (6 bases). Germline CDR1 is DFQATT and CDR2 is SNEGSKA (reference sequence). There are 15 residues in the CDR3. The CDR3 sequence is CIASRRGASNEKLFF. DNA of the CDR3: TGCATTGCTAGTAGGAGGGGGGCATCTAATGAAAAACTGTTTTTT.

This clonotype showed up just a few times. The chain is built from TRBV6-5 and TRBJ2-1; tentative D call: TRBD1 (5 bases). The V end was cut by 0 bases, the J end by 9 bases, with 15 bases between. The CDR3 loop spans 15 amino acids. Germline CDR1 and CDR2: MNHEY and SVGAGI. The CDR3, as DNA: TGTGCCAGCAGTTACTCGACCAGGGATCGGGCTGAGCAGTTCTTC. Encoded protein: CASSYSTRDRAEQFF.

The chain employs TRBV20-1 and TRBJ2-3, with TRBD2 identical over 12 bases. From germline, CDR1 is DFQATT and CDR2 SNEGSKA (reference sequence). The CDR3 extends over 14 amino acids. V shed 6 bases and J 3 bases; nucleotides not matched to a gene: 4. CDR3 bases: TGCAGTGCCGACCTAGCGGGGGGGACAGATACGCAGTATTTT. Its protein is CSADLAGGTDTQYF.

The sample holds a few counts of this clonotype. V is TRBV5-1 and J is TRBJ2-6; D not certain. With 3 bases removed from V and 7 bases from J, the gap between germline ends came to 8 bases. In germline, CDR1 is SGHRS, CDR2 YFSETQ. The CDR3 has 13 residues. The CDR3 protein is CASSSGRANVLTF. CDR3 DNA sequence: TGCGCCAGCAGCTCCGGACGTGCCAACGTCCTGACTTTC.

Worth noting for this clonotype: The junction differs from germline at one of its ends, possibly a read error. The V call is TRBV6-6, the J call TRBJ1-2; D is undetermined. CDR3 length: 14 residues. Germline lookup yields CDR1 MNHNY and CDR2 SVGAGI (reference sequence). CDR3 amino acids: CAGSPPAGNYGYTF. DNA for the CDR3: TGTGCCGGCAGTCCTCCGGCCGGTAACTATGGCTACACCTTC.

This clonotype occurred many times. This chain connects TRBV5-5 to TRBJ2-7; D gene ambiguous. The CDR3 covers 13 residues. Trimming stripped 2 bases from V and 3 bases from J, with 9 bases between. Germline loops: CDR1 SGHKS, CDR2 YYEKEE (reference sequence). CDR3 sequence (DNA): TGTGCCAGCAGCTTAACTTTAATCTACGAGCAGTACTTC. This translates into CASSLTLIYEQYF.

Regarding this clonotype: Mismatch with germline at one junction end may stem from a read error. This sequence joins TRBV7-2 and TRBJ1-1, with TRBD1 matching 7 bases. Germline V gene data show CDR1 as SGHTA and CDR2 as FQGNSA. CDR3 length equals 14 residues. The chain's CDR3 is CASSLDQGDTEVFF. As DNA, the CDR3 is TGTGCCAGCAGCTTAGACCAGGGGGACACTGAAGTTTTCTTT.

This chain links TRBV12-3 or TRBV12-4 with TRBJ1-5; D remains unclear. The CDR3 length is 15 residues. Trimming removed 0 bases at V and 3 bases at J, with 9 bases between. CDR3 residues: CASSLARVNNQPQHF. The CDR3 nucleotides are TGTGCCAGCAGTTTAGCGCGGGTCAACAATCAGCCCCAGCATTTT.

This clonotype turned up a few times. The chain uses TRBV29-1 and TRBJ1-1; D is unresolved. V was cut by 8 bases and J by 1 base, with 11 bases left in between. Germline values: CDR1 SQVTM, CDR2 ANQGSEA. This CDR3 is 12 amino acids long. Here the CDR3 DNA reads TGCAGCTACACCCGCTGGAACACTGAAGCTTTCTTT. Translating gives CSYTRWNTEAFF.

This clonotype appeared a few times. The rearrangement joins TRBV3-1 to TRBJ2-5; unclear D gene. Trimming cost V 1 base and J 0 bases, with 6 bases left between them. The CDR3 covers 14 residues. CDR1 and CDR2 from the germline V gene are LGHDT and YNNKEL (reference sequence). This chain's CDR3 is CASSQGPNQETQYF. The CDR3 bases are TGTGCCAGCAGCCAAGGACCAAACCAAGAGACCCAGTACTTC.

The chain has TRBV20-1 and TRBJ2-3; D is possibly TRBD1 (6 bases). Germline V lookup: CDR1 DFQATT, CDR2 SNEGSKA (reference sequence). The CDR3 length is 12 residues. The V and J ends lost 6 bases and 4 bases respectively, with 11 bases between them. The chain's CDR3 is CSAEQGSDTQYF. Written as DNA, the CDR3 is TGCAGTGCGGAACAGGGTTCAGATACGCAGTATTTT.

Ten or more counts support this clonotype. The V call is TRBV3-1, the J call TRBJ2-7, with 13 bases fitting TRBD2. The CDR3 loop spans 15 amino acids. J lost 5 bases, V lost 2 bases, and 3 bases had no gene match. Germline CDR1 and CDR2: LGHDT and YNNKEL (reference sequence). The CDR3 DNA reads as TGTGCCAGCAGCCAAACTAGCGGGGGGGCCCACGAGCAGTACTTC. Protein product: CASSQTSGGAHEQYF.

V gene TRBV29-1 combines with J gene TRBJ2-7; 8 bases fit TRBD1. Germline loops: CDR1 SQVTM, CDR2 ANQGSEA. The CDR3 is 12 amino acids. After removal of 7 bases from V and 2 bases from J, the junction contained 4 bases not matched to a gene. In DNA form, the CDR3 reads TGCAGCGGACTGACAGGGGCCTACGAGCAGTACTTC. Its protein is CSGLTGAYEQYF.

This clonotype occurred a few times. The rearrangement links TRBV28 to TRBJ2-7, with TRBD2 matching 8 bases. The CDR3 contains 14 residues. J was trimmed by 1 base and V by 3 bases; bases with no gene match: 2. The germline V gene encodes CDR1 MDHEN and CDR2 SYDVKM. The CDR3, as DNA: TGTGCCAGCAGTTTCGTAGCGGGGTCCTACGAGCAGTACTTC. It translates to CASSFVAGSYEQYF.

Comment on this clonotype: Just one base apart from a much larger clone, this may be a read error. This sequence joins TRBV20-1 and TRBJ1-5, with TRBD1 matching 7 bases. The CDR3 runs to 15 residues. Germline-derived CDR1 and CDR2 are DFQATT and SNEGSKA (reference sequence). The trim removed 6 bases at V and 5 bases at J, leaving 13 bases unmatched. CDR3 nucleotides: TGCAGTGCCCAAACAGGGGTTGGTGGCGATCAGCCCCAGCATTTT. Encoded protein: CSAQTGVGGDQPQHF.

J is TRBJ1-4 and V is TRBV7-2; D is undetermined. CDR1 SGHTA and CDR2 FQGNSA come from the germline V gene. This CDR3 is built from 14 residues. Trimming took off 5 bases at V and 8 bases at J, with 15 bases between the two ends. CDR3 DNA sequence: TGTGCCAGCAGCCGCCTAGCCGGGTCAGAAAAACTGTTTTTT. Translation gives CASSRLAGSEKLFF.

The chain recombines TRBV19 with TRBJ1-1; D is unresolved. The V gene lost 3 bases and the J gene lost 3 bases, with 17 bases spanning the gap. The CDR3 spans 16 residues. Germline V gene data show CDR1 as LNHDA and CDR2 as SQIVND (reference sequence). CDR3 DNA sequence: TGTGCCAGTAGTATTTATTGGCCCCAGTCGGACACTGAAGCTTTCTTT. Translation gives CASSIYWPQSDTEAFF.

This clonotype was observed many times. This chain uses TRBV7-9 with TRBJ1-2; 7 bases are shared with TRBD1. J gave up 4 bases and V 0 bases, and 5 bases lay outside the gene matches. This CDR3 has 15 residues. From germline, CDR1 is SEHNR and CDR2 FQNEAQ (reference sequence). The CDR3 sequence is CASSLAGQPFYGYTF. The CDR3 nucleotides read TGTGCCAGCAGCTTAGCGGGACAGCCTTTCTATGGCTACACCTTC.